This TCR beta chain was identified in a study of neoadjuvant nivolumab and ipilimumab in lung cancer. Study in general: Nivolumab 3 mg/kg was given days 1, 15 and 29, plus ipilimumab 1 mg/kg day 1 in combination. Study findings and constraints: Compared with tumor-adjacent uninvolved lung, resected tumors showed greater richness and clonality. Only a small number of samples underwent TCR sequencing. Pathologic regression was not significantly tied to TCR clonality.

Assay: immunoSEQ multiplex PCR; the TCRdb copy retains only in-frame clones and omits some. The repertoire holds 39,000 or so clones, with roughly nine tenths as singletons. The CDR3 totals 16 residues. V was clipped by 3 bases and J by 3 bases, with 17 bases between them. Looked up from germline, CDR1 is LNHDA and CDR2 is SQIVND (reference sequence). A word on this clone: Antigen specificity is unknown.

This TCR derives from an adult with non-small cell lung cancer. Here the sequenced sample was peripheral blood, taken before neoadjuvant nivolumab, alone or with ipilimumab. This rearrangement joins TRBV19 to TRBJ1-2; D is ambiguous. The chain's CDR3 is CASSISGVRQDYGYTF. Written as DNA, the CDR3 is TGTGCCAGTAGTATTTCGGGCGTGCGGCAGGACTATGGCTACACCTTC.